The T cell receptor beta chain under discussion was sequenced for a study of type 1 regulatory T cells. Overall study: An in vitro protocol generated T-allo10, a Tr1-enriched, alloantigen-specific CD4 T cell product.

One entry per CDR3 protein results from TCRdb running MiXCR on the reads. The sample contains around 65,000 distinct CDR3 sequences, 49% of which appear only once. Study-wide findings and caveats: Compared with non-type 1 regulatory T cells, type 1 regulatory T cells showed a more restricted TCR repertoire.

Regarding this clonotype: As yet, its antigen is unknown.

V was clipped by 4 bases and J by 6 bases; unmatched bases: 4. CDR1 is SEHNR and CDR2 is FQNEAQ in the germline V gene (reference sequence). The CDR3 length is 14 residues. The clonotype comes from a human donor in good health. Sample: cultured non-Tr1 T cells, either the whole culture or a sorted T cell fraction (not recorded which). The chain employs TRBV7-9 and TRBJ1-4; TRBD1 matches at 8 bases. The CDR3 region has the DNA TGTGCCAGCAGCTCAACAGGGGGTCATGAAAAACTGTTTTTT. Encoded protein: CASSSTGGHEKLFF.